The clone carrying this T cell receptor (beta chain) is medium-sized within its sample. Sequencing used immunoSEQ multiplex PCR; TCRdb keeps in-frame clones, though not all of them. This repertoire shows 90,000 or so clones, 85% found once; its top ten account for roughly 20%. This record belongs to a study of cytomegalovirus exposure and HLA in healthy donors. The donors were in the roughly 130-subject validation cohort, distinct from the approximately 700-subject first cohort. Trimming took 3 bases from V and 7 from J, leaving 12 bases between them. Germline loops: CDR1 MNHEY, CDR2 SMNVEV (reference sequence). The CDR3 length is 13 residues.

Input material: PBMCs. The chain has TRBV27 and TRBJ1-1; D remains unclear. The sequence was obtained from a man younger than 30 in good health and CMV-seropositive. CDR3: CASSFGGLGEAFF. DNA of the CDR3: TGTGCCAGCAGTTTCGGAGGGTTGGGTGAAGCTTTCTTT.